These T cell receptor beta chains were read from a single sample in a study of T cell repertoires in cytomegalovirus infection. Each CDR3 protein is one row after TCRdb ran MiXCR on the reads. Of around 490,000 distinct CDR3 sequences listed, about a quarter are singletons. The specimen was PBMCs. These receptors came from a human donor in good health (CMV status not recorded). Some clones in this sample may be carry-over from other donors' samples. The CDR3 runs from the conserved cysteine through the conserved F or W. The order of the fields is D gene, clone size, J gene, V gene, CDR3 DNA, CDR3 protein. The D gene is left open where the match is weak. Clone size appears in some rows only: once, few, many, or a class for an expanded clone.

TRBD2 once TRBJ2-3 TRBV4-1 TGCGCCAGCAGCCCCTTCGGGTGGCGGGAGAATCCGCAGTATTTT CASSPFGWRENPQYF
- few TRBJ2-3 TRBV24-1 TGTGCCACCAGTGATCGAGAGCGCGGGGAGGCGCAGTATTTT CATSDRERGEAQYF
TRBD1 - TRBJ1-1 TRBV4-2 TGTGCCAGCAGCCAGGGGACAGTCACTATGAACACTGAAGCTTTCTTT CASSQGTVTMNTEAFF
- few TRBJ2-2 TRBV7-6 TGTGCCAGCAGCGTAAGTGGAGTGGACACCGGGGAGCTGTTTTTT CASSVSGVDTGELFF
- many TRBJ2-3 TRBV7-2 TGTGCCAGCAGCTTAGGTACTCTGAGCACAGATACGCAGTATTTT CASSLGTLSTDTQYF
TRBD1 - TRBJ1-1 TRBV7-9 TGTGCCAGCAGCTTAGGGGACAGGGGTATAAACACTGAAGCTTTCTTT CASSLGDRGINTEAFF
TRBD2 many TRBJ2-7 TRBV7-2 TGTGCCAGCAGCTTAGCCGGGACTAGCGGGGGTCTTTCCTACGAGCAGTACTTC CASSLAGTSGGLSYEQYF
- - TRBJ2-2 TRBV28 TGTGCCAGCAGCAGTCTAGGCCCCGGGGAGCTGTTTTTT CASSSLGPGELFF
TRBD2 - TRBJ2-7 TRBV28 TGTGCCAGCAGTTTATCAGCGGGAGTGTACGAGCAGTACTTC CASSLSAGVYEQYF
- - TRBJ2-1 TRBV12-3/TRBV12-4 TGTGCCAGCAGAACCCCGGAGCTAGCTCAAACGGATAATGAGCAGTTCTTC CASRTPELAQTDNEQFF
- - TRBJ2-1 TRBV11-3 TGTGCCAGCAGCTTAGATGAAGTAGCGGAGTGGGAGCAGTTCTTC CASSLDEVAEWEQFF
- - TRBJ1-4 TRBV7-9 TGTGCCAGCAGCTTACCAACGCTAGGGACGGCAGAAAAACTGTTTTTT CASSLPTLGTAEKLFF
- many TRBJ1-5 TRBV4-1 TGCGCCAGCAGCCCGCTGGGGACCTCTGGGAATCAGCCCCAGCATTTT CASSPLGTSGNQPQHF
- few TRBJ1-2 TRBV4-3 TGCGCCAGCAGTCAGCAACTCTTCGGGGTAGGATATGGCTACACCTTC CASSQQLFGVGYGYTF
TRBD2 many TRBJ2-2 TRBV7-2 TGTGCCAGCAGCTCCTATAGCGGGGCGAACACCGGGGAGCTGTTTTTT CASSSYSGANTGELFF
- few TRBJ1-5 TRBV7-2 TGTGCCAGCAGCAGAGGGGACGGGCAGCCCCAGCATTTT CASSRGDGQPQHF
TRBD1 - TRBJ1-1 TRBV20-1 TGCAGTGCTAAGGACCCGGGAGGGGGCGGGAACACTGAAGCTTTCTTT CSAKDPGGGGNTEAFF
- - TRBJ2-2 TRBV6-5 TGTGCCAGCGGACAGAGGAACACCGGGGAGCTGTTTTTT CASGQRNTGELFF
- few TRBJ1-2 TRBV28 TGTGCCAGCAGTTTGGGCACCCTCTATGGCTACACCTTC CASSLGTLYGYTF
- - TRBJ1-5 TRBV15 TGTGCCACCAGCAGAGAAGGGGGAGATCAGCCCCAGCATTTT CATSREGGDQPQHF
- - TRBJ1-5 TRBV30 TGTGCCTGGAGTGTACTCAGTTCTCAGCCCCAGCATTTT CAWSVLSSQPQHF
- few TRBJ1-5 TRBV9 TGTGCCAGCAGCGTAGACGGCAGGAATCAGCCCCAGCATTTT CASSVDGRNQPQHF
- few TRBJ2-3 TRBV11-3 TGTGCCAGCAGCGAAGGGGAGGCAGATACGCAGTATTTT CASSEGEADTQYF
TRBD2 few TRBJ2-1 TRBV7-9 TGTGCCAGCAGCTTAGAACGATTGAGGGAGGGCCCTCTGGGTGAGCAGTTCTTC CASSLERLREGPLGEQFF
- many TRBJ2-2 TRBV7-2 TGTGCCAGCAGCTTAGGGCTCCACACCGGGGAGCTGTTTTTT CASSLGLHTGELFF
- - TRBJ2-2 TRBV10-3 TGTGCCATCAAGGGAGGCCCCGGCGGCGGGGAGCTGTTTTTT CAIKGGPGGGELFF
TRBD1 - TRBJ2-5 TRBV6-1 TGTGCCAGCAGCTCCCTCGGACAGGCCCAAGAGACCCAGTACTTC CASSSLGQAQETQYF
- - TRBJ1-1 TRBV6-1 TGTGCCAGCAGTTATCTTCCTGGGCCTGAAGCTTTCTTT CASSYLPGPEAFF
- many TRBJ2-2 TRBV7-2 TGTGCCAGCAGCACGAATGTATGGGACACCGGGGAGCTGTTTTTT CASSTNVWDTGELFF
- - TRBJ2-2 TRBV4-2 TGTGCCAGCAGCCAAGGATACGGGAAGAACACCGGGGAGCTGTTTTTT CASSQGYGKNTGELFF
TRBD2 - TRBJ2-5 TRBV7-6 TGTGCCAGCAGCTCTCGGACTAGCGGGAGGGCCGGGGAGACCCAGTACTTC CASSSRTSGRAGETQYF
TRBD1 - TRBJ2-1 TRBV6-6 TGTGCCAGCAGTCCCCGTGGGACAGGTCTTGATGAGCAGTTCTTC CASSPRGTGLDEQFF
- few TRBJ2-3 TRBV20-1 TGCAGTGCTGGGAGCCTGAATACGCAGTATTTT CSAGSLNTQYF
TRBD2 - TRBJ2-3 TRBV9 TGTGCCAGCAGCGTAGATCCTAGCGGGAGATTGACAGATACGCAGTATTTT CASSVDPSGRLTDTQYF
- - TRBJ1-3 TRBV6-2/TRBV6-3 TGTGCCAGCAGAACCGGGGCGTCTGGAAACACCATATATTTT CASRTGASGNTIYF
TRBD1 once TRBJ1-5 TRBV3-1 TGTGCCAGCAGCCTCCCGGACAGGGGGATACAGCCCCAGCATTTT CASSLPDRGIQPQHF
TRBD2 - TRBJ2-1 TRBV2 TGTGTCAGCAGGGGAGTGCGGGAGGCGTACAATGAGCAGTTCTTC CVSRGVREAYNEQFF
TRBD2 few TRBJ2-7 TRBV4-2 TGTGCCAGCAGCCAAGGCCCTAGCGGGACGCTTTCCTACGAGCAGTACTTC CASSQGPSGTLSYEQYF
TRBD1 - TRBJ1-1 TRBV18 TGTGCCAGCTCCGAACATGCAGCGGGGACAGGGTCGAGCACTGAAGCTTTCTTT CASSEHAAGTGSSTEAFF
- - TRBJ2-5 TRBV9 TGTGCCAGCAGCGCCAGACAGGGAGGCGTCGAGACCCAGTACTTC CASSARQGGVETQYF
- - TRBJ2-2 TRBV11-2 TGTGCCAGCAGTCCTCTAGCGCCAACCGGGGAGCTGTTTTTT CASSPLAPTGELFF
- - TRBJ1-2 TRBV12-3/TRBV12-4 TGTGCCAGCAGTGGGTGGGAGGGCGGCTATGGCTACACCTTC CASSGWEGGYGYTF
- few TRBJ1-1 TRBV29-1 TGCAGCGTTGATTTTTGGCCCGAATGGACTGAAGCTTTCTTT CSVDFWPEWTEAFF
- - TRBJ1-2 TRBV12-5 TGTGCTAGTGGTTTGGTACGCGGGTATGGCTACACCTTC CASGLVRGYGYTF
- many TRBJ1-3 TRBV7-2 TGTGCCAGCAGCTTATGGGTAAACTCTGGAAACACCATATATTTT CASSLWVNSGNTIYF
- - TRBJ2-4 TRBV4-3 TGCGCCAGCAGCCGCGGACCTGGGGACTCAAAAAACATTCAGTACTTC CASSRGPGDSKNIQYF
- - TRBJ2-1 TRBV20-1 TGCAGTGCTAGTCGTAATACCGTAGGCAATGAGCAGTTCTTC CSASRNTVGNEQFF
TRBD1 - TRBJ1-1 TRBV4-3 TGCGCCAGCAGCCAAGATCGGCAGGGGGCATCAGCTTTCTTT CASSQDRQGASAFF
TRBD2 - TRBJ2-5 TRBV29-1 TGCAGCGTTATGACTAGCGGGATGGAGACCCAGTACTTC CSVMTSGMETQYF